Sequencing of this T cell receptor (beta chain) was carried out in a study of CD8+ T cells in alopecia areata. Across the study: Tofacitinib was taken orally by treated patients, and the dose was 5 to 10 mg twice daily.

Extracted RNA was reverse transcribed into cDNA, the sequencing template. Method: immunoSEQ multiplex PCR; TCRdb's copy keeps in-frame clones and lacks some. Here the sample spans some 180,000 clones, roughly 60% being singletons. This receptor was obtained from a human donor with alopecia areata. Material: CD4+ T cells sorted from blood, obtained at week 0.

The CDR3 DNA reads TGTGCCTGGCAACAGGGCTATGGCTACACCTTC. Protein: CAWQQGYGYTF. This chain joins TRBV30 and TRBJ1-2, with D perhaps matching TRBD1 (6 bases). This CDR3 is 11 amino acids long. Looked up from germline, CDR1 is GTSNPN and CDR2 is SVGIG (reference sequence). Trimming removed 5 bases at V and 4 bases at J, with 8 bases between.